The 17 T cell receptor beta chains in this list originate from one sample, sequenced in a study of T cells in localized non-small cell lung cancer. This table comes from immunoSEQ multiplex PCR, and its TCRdb copy is limited to in-frame clones, with some not included. The profile shows 130,000 or so clones, more than 80% of them singletons. Sequencing used peripheral blood, obtained before any cancer treatment. These receptor sequences come from a female donor of 60 years or more with stage I lung adenocarcinoma.

V usage is TRBV6-5 and J usage is TRBJ2-5; D is ambiguous. Trimming removed 6 bases from V and 2 bases from J, with 7 bases in between. CDR1 is MNHEY and CDR2 is SVGAGI in the germline V gene. There are 12 residues in the CDR3. CDR3 sequence: CASRKSQETQYF. CDR3 nucleotides: TGTGCCAGCAGAAAATCGCAAGAGACCCAGTACTTC.

Details on this clone: This sample also contains other DNA sequences that code for the same CDR3. The chain combines TRBV30 with TRBJ2-5; 10 bases line up with TRBD2. Germline V gives CDR1 GTSNPN, CDR2 SVGIG (reference sequence). V trimming: 0 bases; J trimming: 6 bases; junction bases outside the gene matches: 13. This CDR3 contains 17 residues. The CDR3 protein is CAWSVDRTSGVRKTQYF. Written as DNA, the CDR3 is TGTGCCTGGAGTGTAGATAGAACTAGCGGGGTGAGAAAGACCCAGTACTTC. The variable domain in full, completed from reference TRBV30 and TRBJ2-5, reads SQTIHQWPATLVQPVGSPLSLECTVEGTSNPNLYWYRQAAGRGLQLLFYSVGIGQISSEVPQNLSASRPQDRQFILSSKKLLLSDSGFYLCAWSVDRTSGVRKTQYFGPGTRLLVL.

As for this clone: Sequence at one end of the junction differs from germline and may be a read error. The chain uses TRBV7-9 and TRBJ2-5; D unresolved. The CDR3 length is 13 residues. CDR1 SEHNR and CDR2 FQNEAQ come from the germline V gene (reference sequence). CDR3 loop: CASSLGPQGTQYF. The CDR3 DNA reads as TGTGCCAGCAGCTTAGGTCCGCAAGGGACCCAGTACTTC.

This chain links TRBV7-2 with TRBJ1-1; 7 positions match TRBD1. The germline gives CDR1 SGHTA, CDR2 FQGNSA. The CDR3 extends over 15 amino acids. V lost 1 base to trimming and J lost 4 bases; unmatched junction nucleotides: 6. Here the CDR3 DNA reads TGTGCCAGCAGCTTAGAATGGGCAGGGGGCACTGAAGCTTTCTTT. Translated, it gives CASSLEWAGGTEAFF.

The chain carries TRBV10-1 and TRBJ2-2; 9 bases agree with TRBD2. J gave up 8 bases and V 5 bases, and 3 bases lay outside the gene matches. Per the germline V gene, CDR1 is WNHNN and CDR2 is SYGVQD (reference sequence). There are 13 residues in the CDR3. In DNA form, the CDR3 reads TGCGCCAGCAGTACGGGACTAGCAGGGGAGCTGTTTTTT. It yields the protein CASSTGLAGELFF.

The chain recombines TRBV5-1 with TRBJ1-2; D ambiguous. This CDR3 spans 14 amino acids. Between the trimmed V and J ends, which lost 7 bases and 5 bases, there was a span of 18 bases. Germline CDR1 is SGHRS and CDR2 is YFSETQ. CDR3 sequence: CASHTTAGDYGYTF. CDR3 DNA sequence: TGCGCCAGCCATACGACCGCAGGAGATTATGGCTACACCTTC.

The V gene is TRBV10-3, the J gene TRBJ1-3, with no clear D. This CDR3 has 13 amino acids. V dropped 10 bases and J dropped 5 bases, with 15 bases sitting between them. Looked up from germline, CDR1 is ENHRY and CDR2 is SYGVKD. CDR3 in DNA: TGTGCCACTTCTTCGGAAGGCCGAAACACCATATATTTT. It specifies CATSSEGRNTIYF.

The chain uses TRBV7-9 and TRBJ2-7; D may be TRBD2 (6 bases). Trimming pared 1 base from V and 4 bases from J, leaving 17 bases between. Germline-derived CDR1 and CDR2 are SEHNR and FQNEAQ (reference sequence). The CDR3 is made up of 16 amino acids. The CDR3 is CASSLGLAGTPYEQYF. As DNA, the CDR3 is TGTGCCAGCAGCTTAGGGCTCGCAGGGACTCCGTACGAGCAGTACTTC. Based on the CDR3 plus reference TRBV7-9 and TRBJ2-7, the full variable domain is DTGVSQNPRHKITKRGQNVTFRCDPISEHNRLYWYRQTLGQGPEFLTYFQNEAQLEKSRLLSDRFSAERPKGSFSTLEIQRTEQGDSAMYLCASSLGLAGTPYEQYFGPGTRLTVT.

V usage is TRBV6-1 and J usage is TRBJ2-3; 9 bases line up with TRBD2. The V and J ends lost 7 bases and 3 bases, in that order; junction bases with no gene match: 8. Per germline, CDR1 MNHNS and CDR2 SASEGT. The CDR3 contains 15 residues. This chain's CDR3 is CASTEAGGPTDTQYF. CDR3 DNA: TGTGCCAGCACGGAGGCGGGAGGGCCTACAGATACGCAGTATTTT.

This chain joins TRBV4-1 and TRBJ2-4; D unresolved. The CDR3 contains 16 residues. Germline CDR1 reads MGHRA; CDR2 reads YSYEKL. V shed 0 bases and J shed 2 bases, with 11 bases lying between them. The CDR3 DNA is TGCGCCAGCAGCCAAGAGGCGTGGGAAACCAAAAACATTCAGTACTTC. It translates to CASSQEAWETKNIQYF.

The genes are TRBV6-5 and TRBJ1-4; 8 bases line up with TRBD1. The CDR3 sequence is 13 residues long. V lost 6 bases, J lost 7 bases, and 4 bases stayed unmatched. The germline CDR1 and CDR2 sequences are MNHEY and SVGAGI. CDR3 bases: TGTGCCAGCAGCCGGACAGGGACTGAAAAACTGTTTTTT. It specifies CASSRTGTEKLFF.

This clone has a handful of counts. This chain links TRBV5-4 with TRBJ2-1, with no clear D. V was pared by 6 bases and J by 5 bases, with 15 bases between. This CDR3 region has 14 residues. Germline CDR1 reads SGHNT; CDR2 reads YYREEE (reference sequence). CDR3 sequence reads: CASTSQASDNEQFF. Written as DNA, the CDR3 is TGTGCCAGCACTTCGCAGGCTAGTGACAATGAGCAGTTCTTC.

This chain connects TRBV6-6 to TRBJ2-1; D uncertain. Per the germline V gene, CDR1 is MNHNY and CDR2 is SVGAGI (reference sequence). V was clipped by 6 bases and J by 8 bases, with 11 bases between them. The CDR3 runs 12 residues. CDR3 sequence (DNA): TGTGCCAGCAGCCTCCGAATAGATGAGCAGTTCTTC. This encodes CASSLRIDEQFF.

The chain joins TRBV13 to TRBJ1-1; no clear D. The CDR3 spans 15 residues. CDR1 and CDR2 (germline): PRHDT, FYEKMQ (reference sequence). Trimming shortened V by 5 bases and J by 4 bases, and 17 bases separated the two germline ends. CDR3 sequence (DNA): TGTGCCAGCAGCACACCGGGCCCCGAAGGCACTGAAGCTTTCTTT. Its protein is CASSTPGPEGTEAFF.

The chain uses TRBV29-1 and TRBJ1-3; no clear D gene. With 6 bases removed from V and 0 bases from J, the gap between germline ends came to 15 bases. The length of the CDR3 is 15 residues. From germline, CDR1 is SQVTM and CDR2 ANQGSEA. CDR3: CSVAPQASSGNTIYF. CDR3 bases: TGCAGCGTGGCCCCCCAAGCCAGCTCTGGAAACACCATATATTTT.

The chain uses TRBV19 and TRBJ1-1; TRBD1 is a possible D gene (5 bases). The germline V gene encodes CDR1 LNHDA and CDR2 SQIVND (reference sequence). V was clipped by 4 bases and J by 8 bases, with 17 bases between them. The CDR3 sequence is 14 residues long. Here the CDR3 reads CASSRSGQGGEAFF. The CDR3 DNA is TGTGCCAGTAGTAGGTCCGGGCAGGGAGGGGAAGCTTTCTTT. Supplemented by reference TRBV19 and TRBJ1-1, the full variable domain reads DGGITQSPKYLFRKEGQNVTLSCEQNLNHDAMYWYRQDPGQGLRLIYYSQIVNDFQKGDIAEGYSVSREKKESFPLTVTSAQKNPTAFYLCASSRSGQGGEAFFGQGTRLTVV.

This clone was found once. The chain combines TRBV19 with TRBJ1-1; D might be TRBD1 (6 bases). Per the germline V gene, CDR1 is LNHDA and CDR2 is SQIVND (reference sequence). This CDR3 has 14 amino acids. V was shortened by 5 bases and J by 4 bases, with 14 bases between the two germline ends. CDR3 region: CASSAQGFGTEAFF. For the CDR3, the DNA is TGTGCCAGTAGTGCTCAGGGGTTTGGCACTGAAGCTTTCTTT.